The 21 T cell receptor delta chains in this list originate from one sample, sequenced in a study of γδ T cells in repeated Plasmodium falciparum infection. TCRdb re-called clones from the multiplex PCR reads using CATT. The table has about 57,000 delta-chain clones, approximately 1.5% seen once. Flow sorting of PBMC yielded separate Vgamma9/Vdelta2+ and Vdelta2-negative gammadelta T cell populations for bulk repertoire analysis. What was sequenced was gamma-delta T cells from blood. The receptors originated from a pool of human donors (malaria-infected and uninfected, not separated).

To note about this clone: Only one base separates this from a far larger clonotype, so it likely reflects a read error. The same CDR3 arises from other DNA sequences in this sample as well. The rearrangement joins TRDV1 to TRDJ1; 7 nucleotides match TRDD3. TCRdb does not report a J gene; here it was assigned by matching the DNA to germline references. V shed 0 bases and J 0 bases; nucleotides not matched to a gene: 25. Per the germline V gene, CDR1 is TSWWSYY and CDR2 is QGS. The CDR3 has 23 residues. CDR3 sequence reads: CALGELGLRPNVLGAMYTDKLIF. Here the CDR3 DNA reads TGTGCTCTTGGGGAACTGGGACTACGCCCTAACGTGCTGGGGGCTATGTACACCGATAAACTCATCTTT.

This clone was detected ten times or more. TCRdb pairs this DNA with a much larger clone's protein that differs at residue 3, likely a read error; the protein shown was translated from the DNA. This chain links TRDV1 with TRDJ1; 12 bases map to TRDD3. Germline CDR1 is TSWWSYY and CDR2 is QGS. The CDR3 consists of 22 residues. The CDR3, as DNA: TGTGCTCCTGGGGAATCCTTCTCTTCCTCGCTACTGGGGGATACTGGGACCGATAAACTCATCTTT. Its translation: CAPGESFSSSLLGDTGTDKLIF.

This clone is medium-sized within its sample. This CDR3 is also generated by other DNA sequences in the sample. Here the CDR3 DNA reads TGTGCTCTTGGGGAACCAATGGTCCTGGGGGATGCCACCGATAAACTCATCTTT. Its translation: CALGEPMVLGDATDKLIF. The chain carries TRDV1 and TRDJ1, with 9 bases lining up with TRDD3. In germline, CDR1 is TSWWSYY, CDR2 QGS. With V trimmed by 1 base and J by 1 base, 10 bases remained unmatched. The CDR3 is made up of 18 amino acids.

This clone was seen repeatedly, ten times or more. This sequence joins TRDV2 and TRDJ1, with TRDD3 identical over 13 bases. The CDR3 extends over 17 amino acids. Germline-derived CDR1 and CDR2 are GEAIGNYY and EKD. Trimming removed 0 bases from V and 3 bases from J; junction bases left unmatched: 6. The CDR3 is CACDTLTGGYAPDKLIF. CDR3 nucleotide sequence: TGTGCCTGTGACACCCTTACTGGGGGATACGCCCCCGATAAACTCATCTTT.

This clone was found a few times. TCRdb records a much larger clone's protein for this DNA, with a difference at residue 12 that likely arises from a read error; the protein given is the translation of the DNA. The chain recombines TRDV1 with TRDJ1, with a tentative D call TRDD3 (5 bases). CDR3 length equals 18 residues. From germline, CDR1 is TSWWSYY and CDR2 QGS. The germline V and J ends were trimmed by 2 bases and 1 base, with 20 bases remaining between them. The CDR3 region has the DNA TGTGCTCTTGGGGAAGTGGGAGGGATCCCATCCTTCACCGATAAACTCATCTTT. Protein sequence: CALGEVGGIPSFTDKLIF.

At least ten counts were recorded for this clone. A far larger clone is off by one base, so a read error is likely. This sample also contains other DNA sequences that code for the same CDR3. V gene TRDV1 combines with J gene TRDJ3; D is unclear. Germline values: CDR1 TSWWSYY, CDR2 QGS. The CDR3 contains 17 residues. With 4 bases removed from V and 4 bases from J, the gap between germline ends came to 14 bases. The CDR3 is CALGVNHRPWDTRQMFF. CDR3 nucleotides: TGTGCTCTTGGGGTAAACCACAGGCCTTGGGACACCCGACAGATGTTTTTC.

In this sample, this clone turned up a few times. This DNA translates differently at residue 13 from the TCRdb protein, which is that of a much larger clone; a read error is likely, and the protein shown is the DNA's own translation. The V call is TRDV1, the J call TRDJ1; TRDD3 agrees at 7 bases. Here the J gene was assigned by germline matching of the DNA, as TCRdb has none. V trimming: 0 bases; J trimming: 6 bases; junction bases outside the gene matches: 19. The CDR3 runs 19 residues. Germline-derived CDR1 and CDR2 are TSWWSYY and QGS. The CDR3 here is CALGELRSPLLGNPHKLIF. CDR3 in DNA: TGTGCTCTTGGGGAACTCAGGTCTCCCTTACTGGGGAATCCCCATAAACTCATCTTT.

This clone was found a few times. The protein TCRdb lists belongs to a much larger clone and differs from this DNA's translation at residue 18, which points to a read error; the protein shown is made from the DNA. This sequence joins TRDV2 and TRDJ1; 13 nucleotides agree with TRDD3. In the absence of a J gene in TCRdb, the DNA was matched to germline to assign it here. Losses at the gene ends were 0 bases for V and 2 bases for J; bases not matched to a gene: 23. Germline V gene data show CDR1 as GEAIGNYY and CDR2 as EKD. The CDR3 sequence is 23 residues long. CDR3 sequence reads: CACDTVQNLGVLGDTRETDKLIF. In DNA, the CDR3 is TGTGCCTGTGACACCGTCCAAAATTTAGGAGTACTGGGGGATACGCGGGAAACCGATAAACTCATCTTT.

Note on this clone: A far larger clone is off by one base, so a read error is likely. This rearrangement joins TRDV1 to TRDJ1, with 10 bases matching TRDD3. In the absence of a J gene in TCRdb, the DNA was matched to germline to assign it here. Germline V lookup: CDR1 TSWWSYY, CDR2 QGS. V trimming: 2 bases; J trimming: 8 bases; junction bases outside the gene matches: 17. The CDR3 contains 18 residues. This CDR3 is CALGEGVPLGDTTRKLIF. The DNA for the CDR3 is TGTGCTCTTGGGGAAGGGGTCCCATTGGGGGATACAACTAGAAAACTCATCTTT.

This clone was observed a few times. Translating this DNA gives a protein that differs at residue 6 from the TCRdb one, which belongs to a much larger clone; a read error is likely, and the protein shown is this translation. The chain joins TRDV1 to TRDJ1; 10 bases map to TRDD3. Germline V lookup: CDR1 TSWWSYY, CDR2 QGS. The CDR3 totals 20 residues. The DNA for the CDR3 is TGTGCTCTTGGGGAACCCTCATCTACTGGGGGATCCCTGTACACCGATAAACTCATATTT. Translating it yields CALGEPSSTGGSLYTDKLIF.

This clone was picked up a small number of times. A far larger clone differs by one base, so this is likely a read error. This CDR3 is also generated by other DNA sequences in the sample. The V gene is TRDV1, the J gene TRDJ1, with 11 bases matching TRDD3. Since TCRdb gives no J gene, matching the DNA to germline was used here to assign it. The CDR3 sequence is 19 residues long. Germline V gene lookup returns CDR1 TSWWSYY and CDR2 QGS. The CDR3 is CALGGFDNYVLGDIDKLIF. The CDR3 region has the DNA TGTGCTCTCGGGGGATTCGATAACTACGTACTGGGGGATATCGATAAACTCATCTTT.

Turning to this clone: The amino acid sequence in TCRdb belongs to a much larger clone and departs from this DNA's translation at residue 15, likely a sequencing read error; the sequence shown is translated from the DNA. The chain links TRDV2 to TRDJ1; 9 bases map to TRDD3. The J gene, absent from TCRdb, was called here by matching the DNA to germline. Per germline, CDR1 GEAIGNYY and CDR2 EKD. This CDR3 spans 20 amino acids. V was clipped by 0 bases and J by 3 bases; unmatched bases: 19. The CDR3 sequence is CACDTVLPGGSPQYADKLIF. The DNA for the CDR3 is TGTGCCTGTGACACCGTCCTCCCTGGGGGATCCCCTCAGTACGCCGATAAACTCATCTTT.

Many counts were recorded for this clone. The protein TCRdb gives is from a much larger clone and does not agree with this DNA's translation at residue 16, likely a read error; the protein shown here comes from the DNA. This sequence joins TRDV1 and TRDJ1; 9 bases fit TRDD3. TCRdb records no J gene; here it was assigned by comparing the DNA to germline. The CDR3 totals 21 residues. The V gene end was trimmed by 4 bases and the J gene end by 7 bases; junction bases not matched to a gene: 28. Germline-derived CDR1 and CDR2 are TSWWSYY and QGS. Written as DNA, the CDR3 is TGTGCTCTTGGGGCGCGTTCCCCTGTTTGGGGCAGGGAACTGGGGGAGCTTAAACTCATCTTT. This encodes CALGARSPVWGRELGELKLIF.

This clone was found a few times. The protein that TCRdb holds for this DNA derives from a much larger clone and differs from the translated DNA at residue 12, which likely indicates a read error; the protein shown here is translated from the DNA. V and J are TRDV1 and TRDJ1; 9 bases are shared with TRDD3. The J gene was missing in TCRdb and was found by matching the end of the DNA to germline. The CDR3 runs to 20 residues. CDR1 is TSWWSYY and CDR2 is QGS in the germline V gene. The V segment lost 4 bases and the J segment 4 bases; nucleotides outside the gene matches: 22. The CDR3 loop reads CALGGHYWGTRGEVGDKLIF. The CDR3 nucleotides are TGTGCTCTTGGGGGGCACTACTGGGGGACGAGGGGGGAAGTTGGCGATAAACTCATCTTT.

Only a few counts were recorded for this clone. The protein that TCRdb holds for this DNA derives from a much larger clone and differs from the translated DNA at residue 9, which likely indicates a read error; the protein shown here is translated from the DNA. The chain joins TRDV1 to TRDJ1; TRDD3 matches 8 bases. The J gene, not given by TCRdb, was assigned here from a germline match of the nucleotide sequence. The CDR3 covers 22 residues. V was pared by 1 base and J by 0 bases, with 22 bases of the junction left unmatched. The V gene's germline CDR1 is TSWWSYY and CDR2 QGS. The chain's CDR3 is CALGEPRPIQGIPLKYTDKLIF. CDR3 in DNA: TGTGCTCTTGGGGAACCGAGACCTATCCAGGGGATACCGCTCAAGTACACCGATAAACTCATCTTT.

V is TRDV2 and J is TRDJ1; D is uncertain. The J gene, absent from TCRdb, was called here by matching the DNA to germline. The CDR3 has 10 residues. Germline CDR1 is GEAIGNYY and CDR2 is EKD. Trimming left V 0 bases short and J 5 bases short, with 0 bases between. CDR3 DNA sequence: TGTGCCTGTGACACCGATAAACTCATCTTT. Translated, it gives CACDTDKLIF.

This clone was seen more than once but under ten times. It differs at one base from a far larger clone, so likely a read error. Other DNA sequences in the same sample also yield this CDR3. CDR3 sequence (DNA): TGTGCTCTTGGGGAACCCTACCCGAACCTCTACTGGGGGATACGAGATAAACTCATCTTT. This codes for CALGEPYPNLYWGIRDKLIF. The genes are TRDV1 and TRDJ1; 13 positions match TRDD3. Here the J gene was assigned by germline matching of the DNA, as TCRdb has none. V shed 1 base and J 5 bases; nucleotides not matched to a gene: 16. The CDR3 covers 20 residues. CDR1 and CDR2 from the germline V gene are TSWWSYY and QGS.

This clone was seen more than once but under ten times. A far more abundant clone sits one base away, making this likely a read error. Distinct nucleotide sequences in the sample also encode this CDR3. This chain uses TRDV2 with TRDJ3; D remains unclear. Germline matching of the DNA provided the J gene here, since TCRdb leaves it blank. This CDR3 has 35 residues. V was clipped by 7 bases and J by 0 bases, with 69 bases between them. Germline-derived CDR1 and CDR2 are GEAIGNYY and EKD. CDR3 amino acids: CACDPPRLCHGKEYTLARILWIQSISSWDTRQMFF. The CDR3 region has the DNA TGTGCCTGCGACCCCCCGCGGTTGTGCCACGGCAAAGAATACACCTTGGCCAGGATTCTGTGGATTCAATCCATTAGCTCCTGGGACACCCGACAGATGTTTTTC.

There are a few counts of this clone. The protein in TCRdb stems from a much larger clone and differs at residue 14 from this DNA's translation, likely a read error; here the protein is translated from the DNA. Distinct nucleotide sequences in the sample also encode this CDR3. This chain connects TRDV1 to TRDJ1; 8 positions match TRDD3. TCRdb offers no J gene call, so here the DNA was matched to germline to obtain one. Germline values: CDR1 TSWWSYY, CDR2 QGS. CDR3 size: 24 residues. V was clipped by 4 bases and J by 4 bases; unmatched bases: 35. CDR3 protein: CALGVNHRGPQLGRGILNHDKLIF. CDR3 nucleotides: TGTGCTCTTGGGGTAAACCATAGGGGGCCTCAACTGGGCAGGGGGATATTAAATCACGATAAACTCATCTTT.

This clone was detected many times. TCRdb lists the protein of a much larger clone for this DNA, which differs at residue 11, so this is likely a read error; the protein given here is translated from the DNA itself. The rearrangement links TRDV3 to TRDJ1; TRDD3 might be the D (5 bases). Deletions cut 0 bases from V and 4 bases from J, with 30 bases between. This CDR3 comprises 19 residues. The germline gives CDR1 TVYSNPD, CDR2 GDNSRS (reference sequence). The DNA of the CDR3 is TGTGCCTTTAGCCCAATTCATTACTCAAACTGTGGGGACCGCGATAAACTCATCTTT. This gives the protein CAFSPIHYSNCGDRDKLIF. Full variable domain (outside the CDR3, taken from reference TRDV3 and TRDJ1): CDKVTQSSPDQTVASGSEVVLLCTYDTVYSNPDLFWYRIRPDYSFQFVFYGDNSRSEGADFTQGRFSVKHILTQKAFHLVISPVRTEDSATYYCAFSPIHYSNCGDRDKLIFGKGTRVTVEP.

This clone was detected many times. The rearrangement links TRDV1 to TRDJ1; TRDD3 matches at 9 bases. This CDR3 spans 21 amino acids. Germline V CDR1 and CDR2: TSWWSYY, QGS. The trim removed 2 bases at V and 0 bases at J, leaving 19 bases unmatched. The DNA for the CDR3 is TGTGCTCTTGGGGAAGAAAGGTTCCTACGCGGGGGATACCGAAACACCGATAAACTCATCTTT. This sequence encodes CALGEERFLRGGYRNTDKLIF.